These 24 T cell receptor beta chains were sequenced from one sample in a study of blood T cell repertoires in COVID-19. TCRdb keeps only in-frame clones here, not all; method: immunoSEQ multiplex PCR. The profile shows roughly 86,000 clones, approximately 80% of them singletons. Sequencing was performed on peripheral blood. The source of these receptors is a woman in her seventies with acute or convalescent COVID-19.

The rearrangement uses TRBV25-1 and TRBJ1-2; 8 positions agree with TRBD1. Germline trimming cut 6 bases from V and 6 bases from J; bases unmatched to any gene: 6. Germline loops: CDR1 MGHDK, CDR2 SYGVNS. The CDR3 has 13 amino acids. Here the CDR3 DNA reads TGTGCCAGCAGGGAGGGACAGGCCCATGGCTACACCTTC. This gives the protein CASREGQAHGYTF.

The J gene is TRBJ1-2, the V gene TRBV6-2 or TRBV6-3; D remains ambiguous. V dropped 6 bases and J dropped 2 bases, with 13 bases sitting between them. The CDR3 runs 14 residues. CDR1 and CDR2 from the germline V gene are MNHEY and SVGEGT. The CDR3, as DNA: TGTGCCAGCAGCCTACACCCGGGAAACTATGGCTACACCTTC. Protein: CASSLHPGNYGYTF.

CDR3 protein: CASSLGRYYEQYF. The CDR3 region has the DNA TGTGCCAGCAGCTTAGGTCGGTACTACGAGCAGTACTTC. J is TRBJ2-7 and V is TRBV11-3; D uncertain. Germline loops: CDR1 SGHNT, CDR2 YENEEA. V gave up 1 base and J gave up 3 bases, with 7 bases separating them. The CDR3 spans 13 residues.

The chain has TRBV12-3 or TRBV12-4 and TRBJ1-4, with a possible D match to TRBD1 (5 bases). V shed 2 bases and J shed 12 bases, with 13 bases lying between them. This CDR3 has 13 residues. The CDR3 loop reads CASSLPPRAQLFF. The CDR3 DNA reads as TGTGCCAGCAGTTTACCCCCCAGGGCTCAACTGTTTTTT.

V and J are TRBV7-9 and TRBJ2-1, with 11 bases lining up with TRBD1. Trimming at V came to 4 bases and at J to 15 bases, leaving 2 bases not matched to a gene. The CDR3 runs 11 residues. The germline gives CDR1 SEHNR, CDR2 FQNEAQ (reference sequence). CDR3 DNA sequence: TGTGCCAGCAGCTCAGGGACAGGGGGGTTCTTC. This gives the protein CASSSGTGGFF.

The chain employs TRBV5-5 and TRBJ2-2; TRBD2 agrees at 8 bases. The CDR3 sequence is 16 residues long. With 0 bases clipped from V and 2 bases from J, the junction kept 3 bases outside the gene matches. Germline CDR1 is SGHKS and CDR2 is YYEKEE (reference sequence). CDR3 in DNA: TGTGCCAGCAGCTTGGCGTTAGCGGGAAACACCGGGGAGCTGTTTTTT. Translation gives CASSLALAGNTGELFF.

The genes are TRBV30 and TRBJ1-6; D unresolved. This CDR3 comprises 14 residues. Germline V CDR1 and CDR2: GTSNPN, SVGIG (reference sequence). With 2 bases removed from V and 0 bases from J, the gap between germline ends came to 5 bases. In DNA form, the CDR3 reads TGTGCCTGGAGTCCGAGCTCCTATAATTCACCCCTCCACTTT. This encodes CAWSPSSYNSPLHF.

The chain uses TRBV5-1 and TRBJ2-7, with a tentative D call TRBD1 (6 bases). V was pared by 3 bases and J by 6 bases, with 19 bases between. Germline V CDR1 and CDR2: SGHRS, YFSETQ. This CDR3 is built from 15 residues. This CDR3 reads CASSSIPGQGGEQYF. Here the CDR3 DNA reads TGCGCCAGCAGCTCAATTCCTGGGCAAGGGGGCGAGCAGTACTTC.

This clone was picked up a small number of times. This sequence joins TRBV6-6 and TRBJ2-7; 10 nucleotides align to TRBD1. This CDR3 contains 15 residues. Germline-derived CDR1 and CDR2 are MNHNY and SVGAGI (reference sequence). V lost 0 bases and J lost 6; bases outside the gene matches: 5. The CDR3 region has the DNA TGTGCCAGCAGTTACTCGATGACAGGGGGCAGCGAGCAGTACTTC. It codes for CASSYSMTGGSEQYF.

The chain couples TRBV6-6 to TRBJ2-2; 9 bases match TRBD1. The CDR3 spans 16 residues. V shed 4 bases and J 3 bases; nucleotides not matched to a gene: 6. Germline V gene data show CDR1 as MNHNY and CDR2 as SVGAGI (reference sequence). The CDR3 reads CASSSLRTGDTGELFF. The CDR3 DNA reads TGTGCCAGCAGTTCCCTACGGACAGGGGACACCGGGGAGCTGTTTTTT.

The genes are TRBV6-5 and TRBJ1-2; 10 bases align to TRBD1. Germline CDR1 and CDR2: MNHEY and SVGAGI. CDR3 size: 15 residues. J lost 5 bases, V lost 5 bases, and 8 bases had no gene match. The CDR3 is CASSRRQGAEYGYTF. CDR3 coding DNA: TGTGCCAGCAGTCGAAGACAGGGGGCTGAATATGGCTACACCTTC.

This clone was counted a single time. V gene TRBV10-3 combines with J gene TRBJ1-1; a possible D gene is TRBD1 (6 bases). This CDR3 spans 12 amino acids. Germline lookup yields CDR1 ENHRY and CDR2 SYGVKD. V shed 10 bases and J shed 7 bases, with 16 bases lying between them. The CDR3 sequence: CATAGTTYEAFF. The CDR3 nucleotides are TGTGCCACCGCCGGGACAACCTATGAAGCTTTCTTT.

The chain is built from TRBV2 and TRBJ2-2; 11 bases fit TRBD1. The ends lost 5 bases at V and 4 bases at J; junction bases unmatched: 6. Germline V gene sequence: CDR1 SNHLY, CDR2 FYNNEI. The CDR3 totals 16 residues. The CDR3 nucleotides read TGTGCCAGCAGTAAAACCGGGACAGGGGGCACCGGGGAGCTGTTTTTT. Its protein is CASSKTGTGGTGELFF.

The rearrangement uses TRBV18 and TRBJ1-3; the D is unclear. The CDR3 is 18 residues long. CDR1 is KGHSH and CDR2 is LQKENI in the germline V gene. V was clipped by 2 bases and J by 0 bases, with 17 bases between them. CDR3 sequence reads: CASSPKWAPNYSGNTIYF. Here the CDR3 DNA reads TGTGCCAGCTCACCAAAATGGGCCCCTAATTACTCTGGAAACACCATATATTTT.

The rearrangement joins TRBV3-1 (or the pseudogene TRBV3-2) to TRBJ2-1, with D tentatively TRBD2 (6 bases). Germline CDR1 reads LGHDT; CDR2 reads YNNKEL (reference sequence). V was pared by 4 bases and J by 5 bases, with 15 bases between. This CDR3 is 15 amino acids long. CDR3 region: CASSPRGGDDNEQFF. In DNA form, the CDR3 reads TGTGCCAGCAGCCCTAGGGGCGGGGATGACAATGAGCAGTTCTTC.

This clone was detected a few times. V and J are TRBV7-3 and TRBJ1-2; 9 nucleotides agree with TRBD1. CDR1 and CDR2 (germline): SGHTA, FQGTGA. CDR3 length: 13 amino acids. V lost 5 bases, J lost 6 bases, and 4 bases stayed unmatched. The CDR3 DNA reads TGTGCCAGCAGCCCAACAGGGGGCAATGGCTACACCTTC. Amino acids: CASSPTGGNGYTF.

Only one count was recorded for this clone. This sequence joins TRBV3-1 (or the pseudogene TRBV3-2) and TRBJ1-2; TRBD1 matches at 9 bases. Germline V gene sequence: CDR1 LGHDT, CDR2 YNNKEL (reference sequence). The ends lost 4 bases at V and 7 bases at J; junction bases unmatched: 7. The CDR3 consists of 14 residues. The CDR3, as DNA: TGTGCCAGCAGCCGGGACCGGACAGGGGTTGGCTACACCTTC. It encodes CASSRDRTGVGYTF.

The J gene is TRBJ1-1, the V gene TRBV7-9; 7 bases fit TRBD1. This CDR3 is built from 14 residues. Trimming took 3 bases from V and 3 from J; bases not matched to a gene: 4. CDR1 is SEHNR, CDR2 FQNEAQ, per germline (reference sequence). The CDR3 loop is CASSFTGAYTEAFF. CDR3 in DNA: TGTGCCAGCAGCTTCACAGGGGCTTACACTGAAGCTTTCTTT.

This chain connects TRBV15 to TRBJ2-5, with D uncertain. The CDR3 loop spans 13 amino acids. Deletions cut 0 bases from V and 5 bases from J, with 7 bases between. Germline V CDR1 and CDR2: LNHNV, YYDKDF (reference sequence). In nucleotides, the CDR3 is TGTGCCACCAGCAGAGATCAACGGGAGACCCAGTACTTC. The encoded protein is CATSRDQRETQYF.

This chain links TRBV27 with TRBJ2-5; TRBD1 agrees at 9 bases. Looked up from germline, CDR1 is MNHEY and CDR2 is SMNVEV (reference sequence). The CDR3 contains 13 residues. Trimming removed 4 bases from V and 7 bases from J; junction bases left unmatched: 4. CDR3 sequence: CASSSGQGGTQYF. CDR3 nucleotides: TGTGCCAGCAGTTCGGGACAGGGTGGGACCCAGTACTTC.

The V and J genes are TRBV9 and TRBJ2-7; D is undetermined. Germline V lookup: CDR1 SGDLS, CDR2 YYNGEE. Trimming removed 0 bases from V and 1 base from J, with 8 bases in between. The CDR3 covers 14 residues. Here the CDR3 DNA reads TGTGCCAGCAGCGTAGATGGCGGATCCTACGAGCAGTACTTC. It yields the protein CASSVDGGSYEQYF.

V is TRBV11-3 and J is TRBJ2-3, with 10 nucleotides matching TRBD1. CDR3 length: 16 residues. V dropped 5 bases and J dropped 5; count of bases not matched to a gene: 10. Germline V CDR1 and CDR2: SGHNT, YENEEA. The chain's CDR3 is CASSPTTGGGGDTQYF. CDR3 nucleotide sequence: TGTGCCAGCAGCCCAACGACAGGGGGCGGGGGAGATACGCAGTATTTT.

This rearrangement joins TRBV2 to TRBJ1-5; 7 bases fit TRBD1. Germline CDR1 reads SNHLY; CDR2 reads FYNNEI. This CDR3 spans 14 amino acids. After removal of 7 bases from V and 2 bases from J, the junction contained 5 bases not matched to a gene. This chain's CDR3 is CASKTGTGNQPQHF. The CDR3 DNA reads as TGTGCCAGCAAAACCGGGACAGGCAATCAGCCCCAGCATTTT. The full variable domain, in which reference TRBV2 and TRBJ1-5 provide the parts outside the CDR3, is EPEVTQTPSHQVTQMGQEVILRCVPISNHLYFYWYRQILGQKVEFLVSFYNNEISEKSEIFDDQFSVERPDGSNFTLKIRSTKLEDSAMYFCASKTGTGNQPQHFGDGTRLSIL.

The chain joins TRBV18 to TRBJ1-4; 9 bases line up with TRBD1. The CDR3 is 15 residues long. J gave up 6 bases and V 1 base, and 3 bases lay outside the gene matches. Germline V gives CDR1 KGHSH, CDR2 LQKENI. CDR3: CASSPRTGVDEKLFF. The CDR3 nucleotides are TGTGCCAGCTCACCACGGACAGGGGTGGATGAAAAACTGTTTTTT. Together with reference TRBV18 and TRBJ1-4, the CDR3 gives the full variable domain: NAGVMQNPRHLVRRRGQEARLRCSPMKGHSHVYWYRQLPEEGLKFMVYLQKENIIDESGMPKERFSAEFPKEGPSILRIQQVVRGDSAAYFCASSPRTGVDEKLFFGSGTQLSVL.